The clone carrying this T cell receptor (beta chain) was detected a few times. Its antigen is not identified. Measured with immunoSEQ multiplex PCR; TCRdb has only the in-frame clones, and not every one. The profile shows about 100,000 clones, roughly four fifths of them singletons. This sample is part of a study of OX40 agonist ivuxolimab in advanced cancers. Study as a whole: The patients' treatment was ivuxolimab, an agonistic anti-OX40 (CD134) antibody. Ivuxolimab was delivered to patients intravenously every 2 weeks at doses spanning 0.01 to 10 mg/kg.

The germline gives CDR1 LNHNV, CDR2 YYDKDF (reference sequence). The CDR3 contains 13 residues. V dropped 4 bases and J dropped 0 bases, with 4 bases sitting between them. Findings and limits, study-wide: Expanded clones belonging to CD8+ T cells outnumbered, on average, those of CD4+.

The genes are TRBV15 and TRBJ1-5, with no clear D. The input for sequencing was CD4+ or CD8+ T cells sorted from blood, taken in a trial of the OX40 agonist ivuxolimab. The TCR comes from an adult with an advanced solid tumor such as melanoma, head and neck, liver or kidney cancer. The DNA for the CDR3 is TGTGCCACCAGCACCTATAGCAATCAGCCCCAGCATTTT. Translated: CATSTYSNQPQHF.